Presented here are 27 T cell receptor beta chains from one specimen sequenced in a study of blood T cell repertoires in COVID-19. TCRdb's table, derived via immunoSEQ multiplex PCR, lists solely in-frame clones and lacks some. The sample includes 150,000 to 200,000 clones, 70% to 90% of them seen just once. The material sequenced was peripheral blood. These TCRs come from a man aged 60 to 75 with acute or convalescent COVID-19.

The CDR3 here is CASAKGQHRTEAFF. As DNA, the CDR3 is TGTGCCAGCGCAAAAGGACAGCACCGGACTGAAGCTTTCTTT. The chain employs TRBV6-5 and TRBJ1-1, with D perhaps matching TRBD1 (6 bases). V was trimmed by 8 bases and J by 5 bases, leaving 18 bases between them. CDR3 size: 14 residues. From germline, CDR1 is MNHEY and CDR2 SVGAGI.

CDR3 in amino acids: CASRRERDVQETQYF. Here the CDR3 DNA reads TGTGCCAGCAGACGCGAGCGGGACGTCCAAGAGACCCAGTACTTC. The gene calls are TRBV4-2 and TRBJ2-5; 7 bases fit TRBD2. This CDR3 spans 15 amino acids. Germline values: CDR1 LGHNA, CDR2 YNFKEQ. Losses at the gene ends were 6 bases for V and 1 base for J; bases not matched to a gene: 8.

This chain joins TRBV27 and TRBJ2-2; D perhaps matches TRBD2 (5 bases). Germline assignment: CDR1 MNHEY and CDR2 SMNVEV (reference sequence). Between the trimmed V and J ends, which lost 5 bases and 6 bases, there was a span of 19 bases. The CDR3 has 16 residues. The CDR3 sequence: CASSPRSIALAGELFF. The CDR3, as DNA: TGTGCCAGCAGTCCTAGGTCAATAGCGTTAGCCGGGGAGCTGTTTTTT.

DNA for the CDR3: TGTGCCAGCAGTCCTTCGGGAGGCTATGTTGAAAAACTGTTTTTT. Translating it yields CASSPSGGYVEKLFF. The chain couples TRBV28 to TRBJ1-4; no firm D call. The CDR3 runs to 15 residues. Trimming took off 5 bases at V and 7 bases at J, with 17 bases between the two ends. Germline V gene sequence: CDR1 MDHEN, CDR2 SYDVKM.

CDR3 residues: CASSSSGRGVHEQFF. CDR3 bases: TGTGCCAGCAGCTCCAGCGGGAGGGGGGTCCATGAGCAGTTCTTC. V is TRBV7-2 and J is TRBJ2-1, with TRBD2 matching over 10 bases. Trimming cost V 4 bases and J 8 bases; bases outside gene matches: 8. This CDR3 is built from 15 residues. Germline lookup yields CDR1 SGHTA and CDR2 FQGNSA.

This sequence joins TRBV15 and TRBJ2-7; 8 nucleotides line up with TRBD1. Trimming removed 5 bases from V and 3 bases from J; junction bases left unmatched: 9. The length of the CDR3 is 15 residues. The V gene's germline CDR1 is LNHNV and CDR2 YYDKDF (reference sequence). The CDR3 DNA reads TGTGCCACCAGCCTCTGGACAGGGCGAAGCTACGAGCAGTACTTC. It yields the protein CATSLWTGRSYEQYF.

CDR3 coding DNA: TGTGCCAGCAGCTTAACTCGCGCAGGGGGCCTAACTGAAGCTTTCTTT. This gives the protein CASSLTRAGGLTEAFF. The chain carries TRBV7-9 and TRBJ1-1; TRBD1 matches 8 bases. The V segment lost 2 bases and the J segment 5 bases; nucleotides outside the gene matches: 10. Germline CDR1 is SEHNR and CDR2 is FQNEAQ (reference sequence). The CDR3 is made up of 16 amino acids.

The V and J genes are TRBV5-1 and TRBJ2-1; TRBD2 might be the D (5 bases). CDR1 and CDR2 (germline): SGHRS, YFSETQ. Trimming pared 5 bases from V and 2 bases from J, leaving 17 bases between. The CDR3 has 16 residues. The CDR3 DNA reads as TGCGCCAGCAGTAAAGGTACCGGGGTTACCTACAATGAGCAGTTCTTC. This codes for CASSKGTGVTYNEQFF.

V and J are TRBV23-1 and TRBJ2-1; TRBD2 aligns across 7 bases. TRBV23-1 is an ORF, with its function uncertain. The CDR3 is 22 amino acids. V dropped 0 bases and J dropped 5; count of bases not matched to a gene: 25. CDR3 nucleotide sequence: TGCGCCAGCAGTCAATCCGGAGTGGCGGGTAGATTGCGGGGGAGAGGGCACAATGAGCAGTTCTTC. This sequence encodes CASSQSGVAGRLRGRGHNEQFF.

The CDR3 protein is CASSLADRGLITGELFF. The CDR3, as DNA: TGCGCCAGCAGCTTGGCGGACAGGGGGCTGATTACCGGGGAGCTGTTTTTT. The chain employs TRBV5-1 and TRBJ2-2, with TRBD1 identical over 11 bases. The CDR3 has 17 residues. The germline V gene has CDR1 SGHRS and CDR2 YFSETQ. Germline trimming cut 0 bases from V and 5 bases from J; bases unmatched to any gene: 6.

The chain carries TRBV30 and TRBJ1-4; D possibly corresponds to TRBD1 (6 bases). V was clipped by 2 bases and J by 5 bases, with 12 bases between them. Germline V gene data show CDR1 as GTSNPN and CDR2 as SVGIG (reference sequence). This CDR3 has 14 residues. CDR3 sequence reads: CAWSRGGRNEKLFF. The DNA for the CDR3 is TGTGCCTGGAGTAGGGGGGGTAGGAATGAAAAACTGTTTTTT.

This clone was observed once. The chain joins TRBV6-5 to TRBJ1-4; no clear D gene. The V gene's germline CDR1 is MNHEY and CDR2 SVGAGI. This CDR3 has 14 amino acids. Trimming stripped 8 bases from V and 11 bases from J, with 21 bases between. The DNA of the CDR3 is TGTGCCAGCCACAAACCGGACGGGGAAGGGAAACTGTTTTTT. The encoded protein is CASHKPDGEGKLFF.

J is TRBJ2-1 and V is TRBV7-2; 10 bases map to TRBD2. The germline CDR1 and CDR2 sequences are SGHTA and FQGNSA. V lost 5 bases and J lost 6; bases outside the gene matches: 7. The CDR3 extends over 15 amino acids. The CDR3 region has the DNA TGTGCCAGCAGCGCTACTAGCGGGGCTCCCAATGAGCAGTTCTTC. Its translation is CASSATSGAPNEQFF.

This clone was observed a handful of times. The chain is built from TRBV2 and TRBJ1-2; a possible D gene is TRBD1 (6 bases). This CDR3 contains 15 residues. V shed 6 bases and J shed 0 bases, with 14 bases lying between them. Germline assignment: CDR1 SNHLY and CDR2 FYNNEI. This CDR3 reads CASRAMGGPNYGYTF. CDR3 nucleotides: TGTGCCAGCAGAGCCATGGGGGGGCCTAACTATGGCTACACCTTC.

This rearrangement joins TRBV4-1 to TRBJ1-1, with 8 bases fitting TRBD1. Losses at the gene ends were 2 bases for V and 5 bases for J; bases not matched to a gene: 10. CDR3 length: 16 amino acids. In germline, CDR1 is MGHRA, CDR2 YSYEKL. In DNA, the CDR3 is TGCGCCAGCAGCCAAAGGACAGGGCGAGGGGTTACTGAAGCTTTCTTT. Amino acids: CASSQRTGRGVTEAFF.

The chain has TRBV4-3 and TRBJ2-7; 11 positions match TRBD2. CDR3 length equals 17 residues. V gave up 0 bases and J gave up 0 bases; unmatched junction bases: 4. Germline CDR1 LGHNA, CDR2 YSLEER. The CDR3 here is CASSQDLGLAVSYEQYF. CDR3 sequence (DNA): TGCGCCAGCAGCCAAGATTTGGGACTAGCGGTCTCCTACGAGCAGTACTTC.

The chain combines TRBV3-1 (or the pseudogene TRBV3-2) with TRBJ1-2; 8 bases align to TRBD1. Germline CDR1 LGHDT, CDR2 YNNKEL (reference sequence). J was trimmed by 1 base and V by 2 bases; bases with no gene match: 3. This CDR3 has 15 residues. In nucleotides, the CDR3 is TGTGCCAGCAGCCAAACAGGGGGTGTTAACTATGGCTACACCTTC. Amino acid sequence: CASSQTGGVNYGYTF.

The V call is TRBV4-1, the J call TRBJ2-1, with a possible D match to TRBD2 (5 bases). CDR1 MGHRA and CDR2 YSYEKL come from the germline V gene. The CDR3 runs 15 residues. Trimming removed 1 base from V and 2 bases from J, with 9 bases in between. The CDR3 region is CASSQVAGAYNEQFF. The CDR3 DNA reads TGCGCCAGCAGCCAAGTTGCCGGGGCCTACAATGAGCAGTTCTTC.

The J gene is TRBJ2-3, the V gene TRBV24-1; 10 nucleotides match TRBD2. The trim removed 3 bases at V and 2 bases at J, leaving 1 base unmatched. Germline V gene data show CDR1 as KGHDR and CDR2 as SFDVKD. The CDR3 contains 15 residues. CDR3 DNA: TGTGCCACCAGTGATCTAGCGGGAGACACAGATACGCAGTATTTT. This codes for CATSDLAGDTDTQYF.

The chain uses TRBV7-3 and TRBJ2-5; D perhaps matches TRBD2 (5 bases). The V gene's germline CDR1 is SGHTA and CDR2 FQGTGA. This CDR3 comprises 13 residues. The CDR3 DNA follows: TGTGTCAGTTGCTTAAGCGGTCTGGAGACCCAGTACTTC. This translates into CVSCLSGLETQYF.

The chain's CDR3 is CATSYGASTDTQYF. The DNA of the CDR3 is TGTGCCACCAGTTACGGAGCGAGCACAGATACGCAGTATTTT. This chain connects TRBV24-1 to TRBJ2-3; no definite D call. The germline V gene encodes CDR1 KGHDR and CDR2 SFDVKD. Trimming took 6 bases from V and 0 from J, leaving 9 bases between them. The length of the CDR3 is 14 residues.

The chain uses TRBV4-3 and TRBJ2-7; 8 bases are shared with TRBD2. CDR3 length: 14 amino acids. Germline CDR1 and CDR2: LGHNA and YSLEER. The V segment lost 3 bases and the J segment 2 bases; nucleotides outside the gene matches: 3. The CDR3 DNA reads TGCGCCAGCAGCCAGGGACTAGACGCCTACGAGCAGTACTTC. Translated: CASSQGLDAYEQYF.

This clone was recorded only once. V usage is TRBV6-5 and J usage is TRBJ2-1, with 9 bases matching TRBD2. V trimming: 2 bases; J trimming: 9 bases; junction bases outside the gene matches: 8. The CDR3 spans 15 residues. Germline CDR1 reads MNHEY; CDR2 reads SVGAGI. The CDR3 region is CASSYVVAGVIEQFF. Written as DNA, the CDR3 is TGTGCCAGCAGTTACGTGGTAGCGGGAGTTATTGAGCAGTTCTTC.

V and J are TRBV7-8 and TRBJ2-2, with 7 bases matching TRBD2. Per the germline V gene, CDR1 is SGHVS and CDR2 is FQNEAQ. CDR3 length: 16 amino acids. V was clipped by 2 bases and J by 4 bases; unmatched bases: 7. This CDR3 reads CASSLMAGVATGELFF. CDR3 nucleotide sequence: TGTGCCAGCAGCTTAATGGCGGGAGTTGCCACCGGGGAGCTGTTTTTT.

This clone was counted once. The CDR3 DNA sequence: TGTGCCAGCAGTCTCCGGAGGGGAGGGCCAGACGGGGAGCTGTTTTTT. Translation gives CASSLRRGGPDGELFF. The chain recombines TRBV27 with TRBJ2-2; 7 bases fit TRBD2. J lost 7 bases, V lost 5 bases, and 13 bases had no gene match. The germline V gene has CDR1 MNHEY and CDR2 SMNVEV (reference sequence). The CDR3 consists of 16 residues.

The DNA of the CDR3 is TGCGCCAGCAGCCTCGACAACGACAGGGGAGAGGAAAAACTGTTTTTT. It is translated as CASSLDNDRGEEKLFF. The chain has TRBV4-1 and TRBJ1-4; 8 bases agree with TRBD1. CDR3 length: 16 amino acids. The germline CDR1 and CDR2 sequences are MGHRA and YSYEKL. Trimming took 4 bases from V and 8 from J; bases not matched to a gene: 12.

The V call is TRBV4-3, the J call TRBJ2-7, with D tentatively TRBD1 (5 bases). Trimming took off 1 base at V and 1 base at J, with 8 bases between the two ends. From germline, CDR1 is LGHNA and CDR2 YSLEER. This CDR3 spans 14 amino acids. For the CDR3, the DNA is TGCGCCAGCAGCCAAGTCACAGGTTCCTACGAGCAGTACTTC. It specifies CASSQVTGSYEQYF.